This record looks at one TCR beta chain sequence and its context. Methods used by the authors: Estimation of nucleated cell counts relied on the amplification of reference gene primers. Method: immunoSEQ multiplex PCR; TCRdb's copy keeps in-frame clones and lacks some. The V and J calls and clone size come from that table; D and trimming were worked out from the DNA. The sample has roughly 300,000 clones, 87% seen once. This sample was taken from a study of blood T cell repertoires in COVID-19. For the study at large: Specimens from acute and convalescent COVID-19 originated in the United States, Italy and Spain. The cDNA or gDNA used as material had been derived from T cells, B-cell-depleted T cells, or PBMCs.

Germline CDR1 is SGHRS and CDR2 is YFSETQ. The V segment lost 4 bases and the J segment 5 bases; nucleotides outside the gene matches: 3. The CDR3 sequence is 14 residues long. Cohort assignment relied on participant-reported clinical history. The chain links TRBV5-1 to TRBJ1-6; TRBD1 agrees at 7 bases. The sequence derives from a woman in her twenties or thirties who had recovered from COVID-19. Sequenced sample: PBMCs or T cells enriched from blood (not recorded which). The CDR3 spells CASSPGTDNSPLHF. CDR3 in DNA: TGCGCCAGCAGCCCCGGGACAGATAATTCACCCCTCCACTTT.